This T cell receptor (beta chain) was documented in a study of monozygotic twins with cystic fibrosis. Findings and limits, study-wide: Clonality was generally low (median roughly 0.01), higher in the most severe patients.

The sample holds one count of this clone. Its antigen is undetermined. One end of the junction fails to match germline, which may point to a read error. Clones were sequenced by immunoSEQ multiplex PCR, and TCRdb holds only the in-frame ones, with some missing. The sample records 20,000 to 30,000 clones, around 96% being singletons. The CDR3 has 13 amino acids. Germline V gene data show CDR1 as SSHAT and CDR2 as FNYEAQ (reference sequence). The receptor was derived from a girl aged 2-10 years with cystic fibrosis. The chain recombines TRBV7-7 with TRBJ2-7; D perhaps matches TRBD2 (5 bases). Source material: blood. The CDR3 is CASSSDLRREQYF. The CDR3 bases are TGTGCTAGCAGCTCCGATCTGAGGAGGGAGCAGTACTTC.